This T cell receptor beta chain was recorded in a study of blood T cell repertoires in COVID-19. Looking at the study overall: The cDNA or gDNA used as material had been derived from T cells, B-cell-depleted T cells, or PBMCs.

Authors' analysis steps: Nucleated cell counts were estimated from reference gene primer amplification. The protocol was immunoSEQ multiplex PCR, while the TCRdb copy is restricted to in-frame clones and leaves out a portion. D and trimming come from the DNA, and the V and J calls and clone size come from that table. The data contain about 3,800 clones, 90% to 95% of them singletons. This CDR3 has 13 amino acids. The germline CDR1 and CDR2 sequences are GTSNPN and SVGIG (reference sequence). V dropped 1 base and J dropped 9; count of bases not matched to a gene: 6. Sequenced: peripheral blood. This sequence was found in a man aged 45-65 years with active COVID-19. The chain combines TRBV30 with TRBJ2-5; TRBD1 aligns across 9 bases. In DNA form, the CDR3 reads TGTGCCTGGAGTGCCAAACAGGGGGCTGCCCAGTACTTC. It yields the protein CAWSAKQGAAQYF.